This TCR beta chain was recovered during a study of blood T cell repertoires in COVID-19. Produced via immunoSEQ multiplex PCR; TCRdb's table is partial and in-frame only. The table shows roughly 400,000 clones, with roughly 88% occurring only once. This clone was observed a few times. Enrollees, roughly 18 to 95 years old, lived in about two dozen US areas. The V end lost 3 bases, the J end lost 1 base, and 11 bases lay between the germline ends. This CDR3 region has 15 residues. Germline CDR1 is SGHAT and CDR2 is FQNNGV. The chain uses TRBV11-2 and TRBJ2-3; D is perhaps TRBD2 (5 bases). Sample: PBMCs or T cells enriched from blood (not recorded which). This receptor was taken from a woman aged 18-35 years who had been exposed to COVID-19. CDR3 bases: TGTGCCAGCAGCTTTCAGATTAGCGGCACAGATACGCAGTATTTT. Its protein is CASSFQISGTDTQYF.